Shown below are 26 T cell receptor beta chains from a single sample sequenced in a study of blood T cell repertoires in COVID-19. The table came from immunoSEQ multiplex PCR; TCRdb's copy has only in-frame clones and leaves some out. The sample carries around 390,000 clones, about 86% recorded once. Sequencing used PBMCs or T cells enriched from blood (not recorded which). The receptors derive from a woman between 45 and 65 years old who had recovered from COVID-19.

The V call is TRBV10-3, the J call TRBJ1-2; tentatively, D is TRBD1 (6 bases). The CDR3 is made up of 12 amino acids. Germline V gene data show CDR1 as ENHRY and CDR2 as SYGVKD. The ends were cut back, 5 bases at V and 8 bases at J, with 12 bases in the middle. For the CDR3, the DNA is TGTGCCATCAGTTGGGACAAAGGGGGCTACACCTTC. This sequence encodes CAISWDKGGYTF.

This rearrangement joins TRBV27 to TRBJ2-7, with TRBD1 as a possible D gene (5 bases). With 3 bases removed from V and 3 bases from J, the gap between germline ends came to 15 bases. Per the germline V gene, CDR1 is MNHEY and CDR2 is SMNVEV (reference sequence). This CDR3 is built from 15 residues. The CDR3 nucleotides are TGTGCCAGCAGTTTGCGGCAAGGACAAGTCTACGAGCAGTACTTC. Translated, it gives CASSLRQGQVYEQYF.

V usage is TRBV28 and J usage is TRBJ2-7, with D tentatively TRBD1 (5 bases). The CDR3 is 17 residues long. Per the germline V gene, CDR1 is MDHEN and CDR2 is SYDVKM. The V end lost 3 bases, the J end lost 2 bases, and 20 bases lay between the germline ends. The CDR3 here is CASSFVFGRAVAYEQYF. The DNA for the CDR3 is TGTGCCAGCAGTTTTGTATTTGGCAGGGCGGTCGCCTACGAGCAGTACTTC.

Written as DNA, the CDR3 is TGTGCCAGCAGTGAATCACGGGGATCTTCACCCCTCCACTTT. Translating gives CASSESRGSSPLHF. This chain connects TRBV6-1 to TRBJ1-6, with unresolved D. CDR3 size: 14 residues. V gave up 2 bases and J gave up 9 bases, with 11 bases separating them. Germline V gene sequence: CDR1 MNHNS, CDR2 SASEGT.

This clone occurred once. The rearrangement uses TRBV4-1 and TRBJ1-1; TRBD1 matches at 8 bases. Germline CDR1 reads MGHRA; CDR2 reads YSYEKL. There are 15 residues in the CDR3. V shed 0 bases and J 3 bases; nucleotides not matched to a gene: 3. CDR3 residues: CASSQEKTGDTEAFF. The DNA of the CDR3 is TGCGCCAGCAGCCAAGAAAAGACAGGGGACACTGAAGCTTTCTTT.

The J gene is TRBJ1-2, the V gene TRBV6-2 or TRBV6-3, with 8 bases fitting TRBD1. This CDR3 is built from 17 residues. The germline CDR1 and CDR2 sequences are MNHEY and SVGEGT. V lost 6 bases, J lost 0 bases, and 12 bases stayed unmatched. The DNA of the CDR3 is TGTGCCAGCAGCCCTACCGGGACAGGAGCTCCTAACTATGGCTACACCTTC. Translating it yields CASSPTGTGAPNYGYTF.

The J gene is TRBJ2-2, the V gene TRBV5-5; maybe TRBD2 (5 bases). V was pared by 0 bases and J by 5 bases, with 17 bases between. Per the germline V gene, CDR1 is SGHKS and CDR2 is YYEKEE (reference sequence). The CDR3 is 17 amino acids. CDR3 amino acids: CASSLVASQTGTGELFF. CDR3 coding DNA: TGTGCCAGCAGCTTGGTGGCCAGCCAGACGGGAACCGGGGAGCTGTTTTTT.

The chain is built from TRBV5-5 and TRBJ2-1; perhaps TRBD2 as D (5 bases). Deletions cut 1 base from V and 2 bases from J, with 10 bases between. CDR3 length equals 15 residues. The germline V gene has CDR1 SGHKS and CDR2 YYEKEE (reference sequence). CDR3 protein: CASSLSGVAYNEQFF. For the CDR3, the DNA is TGTGCCAGCAGCTTGTCCGGGGTGGCCTACAATGAGCAGTTCTTC. The whole variable domain, filled in from reference TRBV5-5 and TRBJ2-1, reads DAGVTQSPTHLIKTRGQQVTLRCSPISGHKSVSWYQQVLGQGPQFIFQYYEKEERGRGNFPDRFSARQFPNYSSELNVNALLLGDSALYLCASSLSGVAYNEQFFGPGTRLTVL.

The V and J genes are TRBV6-1 and TRBJ1-5, with 7 bases that match TRBD1. Germline loops: CDR1 MNHNS, CDR2 SASEGT. There are 19 residues in the CDR3. V shed 0 bases, J shed 5 bases, and the junction held 16 bases outside the gene matches. The chain's CDR3 is CASSEAHTGVRSGYQPQHF. The CDR3 DNA is TGTGCCAGCAGTGAAGCGCATACAGGGGTACGATCGGGGTATCAGCCCCAGCATTTT.

The chain joins TRBV28 to TRBJ2-7; D not certain. The V gene lost 5 bases and the J gene lost 3 bases, with 17 bases spanning the gap. The CDR3 sequence is 15 residues long. Germline CDR1 and CDR2: MDHEN and SYDVKM. CDR3 DNA sequence: TGTGCCAGCAGTCCAGATGTTGGTTCTCTCTACGAGCAGTACTTC. Its protein product is CASSPDVGSLYEQYF.

The chain has TRBV5-6 and TRBJ1-1; TRBD1 matches at 10 bases. The junction had 4 bases not matched to a gene; V was cut back by 2 bases and J by 0 bases. The CDR3 is made up of 16 amino acids. CDR1 and CDR2 (germline): SGHDT, YYEEEE. DNA for the CDR3: TGTGCCAGCAGCTTTGAGGGACAGGGGTTGAACACTGAAGCTTTCTTT. As protein: CASSFEGQGLNTEAFF.

The chain has TRBV30 and TRBJ2-7; D remains ambiguous. The germline V and J ends were trimmed by 2 bases and 7 bases, with 12 bases remaining between them. CDR1 is GTSNPN, CDR2 SVGIG, per germline (reference sequence). The CDR3 has 12 residues. The CDR3 region is CAWSSPQWEQYF. As DNA, the CDR3 is TGTGCCTGGAGTTCTCCTCAGTGGGAGCAGTACTTC.

The table lists this clone with a count of one. The J gene is TRBJ1-3, the V gene TRBV7-9; D not resolved. This CDR3 has 13 amino acids. Germline V CDR1 and CDR2: SEHNR, FQNEAQ (reference sequence). The V end was cut by 2 bases, the J end by 9 bases, with 11 bases between. The CDR3 spells CASSLNPGSTIYF. In DNA, the CDR3 is TGTGCCAGCAGCTTAAACCCGGGGAGCACCATATATTTT.

The CDR3, as DNA: TGTGCCAGCAGTCAACGTGAGAGGGACACCGGGGAGCTGTTTTTT. As protein: CASSQRERDTGELFF. The J gene is TRBJ2-2, the V gene TRBV27; tentative D call: TRBD2 (5 bases). V was trimmed by 5 bases and J by 3 bases, leaving 13 bases between them. This CDR3 has 15 amino acids. Germline V gene data show CDR1 as MNHEY and CDR2 as SMNVEV (reference sequence).

The chain couples TRBV3-1 (or the pseudogene TRBV3-2) to TRBJ2-7, with TRBD2 identical over 11 bases. CDR3 length equals 15 residues. Germline assignment: CDR1 LGHDT and CDR2 YNNKEL (reference sequence). J was trimmed by 6 bases and V by 4 bases; bases with no gene match: 8. The CDR3 is CASSPSSGGTGEQYF. CDR3 coding DNA: TGTGCCAGCAGCCCCTCTAGCGGGGGGACAGGCGAGCAGTACTTC.

V usage is TRBV4-3 and J usage is TRBJ1-2, with TRBD1 as a possible D gene (5 bases). Germline values: CDR1 LGHNA, CDR2 YSLEER. V gave up 0 bases and J gave up 6 bases, with 14 bases separating them. The CDR3 loop spans 15 amino acids. The chain's CDR3 is CASSQDRAGVDGYTF. The CDR3 DNA reads as TGCGCCAGCAGCCAAGATCGGGCGGGGGTTGATGGCTACACCTTC.

The chain employs TRBV7-2 and TRBJ2-7, with D possibly being TRBD1 (5 bases). This CDR3 has 12 amino acids. V was clipped by 5 bases and J by 3 bases, with 8 bases between them. Germline CDR1 is SGHTA and CDR2 is FQGNSA. The CDR3 spells CASSQGRYEQYF. As DNA, the CDR3 is TGTGCCAGCAGCCAGGGCCGCTACGAGCAGTACTTC.

V gene TRBV5-5 combines with J gene TRBJ1-2; no firm D call. The germline V gene has CDR1 SGHKS and CDR2 YYEKEE (reference sequence). There are 14 residues in the CDR3. V was trimmed by 4 bases and J by 2 bases, leaving 12 bases between them. The CDR3 nucleotides are TGTGCCAGCAGCCTGAGCGGGGAAAACTATGGCTACACCTTC. It codes for CASSLSGENYGYTF.

The chain links TRBV7-8 to TRBJ2-5; TRBD1 matches 11 bases. Germline V gene lookup returns CDR1 SGHVS and CDR2 FQNEAQ. The CDR3 covers 15 residues. V trimming: 5 bases; J trimming: 5 bases; junction bases outside the gene matches: 7. The chain's CDR3 is CASSDNRDRGETQYF. CDR3 sequence (DNA): TGTGCCAGCAGCGACAACAGGGACAGGGGGGAGACCCAGTACTTC. The variable domain in full, with the rest retrieved from reference TRBV7-8 and TRBJ2-5, is GAGVSQSPRYKVAKRGQDVALRCDPISGHVSLFWYQQALGQGPEFLTYFQNEAQLDKSGLPSDRFFAERPEGSVSTLKIQRTQQEDSAVYLCASSDNRDRGETQYFGPGTRLLVL.

The rearrangement links TRBV6-5 to TRBJ1-4, with D tentatively TRBD1 (6 bases). The CDR3 consists of 14 residues. V was shortened by 7 bases and J by 8 bases, with 17 bases between the two germline ends. The germline V gene encodes CDR1 MNHEY and CDR2 SVGAGI. The CDR3 loop reads CASTSRQATEKLFF. The CDR3 region has the DNA TGTGCCAGCACCTCGAGACAGGCGACGGAAAAACTGTTTTTT.

The rearrangement links TRBV19 to TRBJ2-1, with 16 bases identical to TRBD2. Germline V lookup: CDR1 LNHDA, CDR2 SQIVND (reference sequence). The CDR3 consists of 21 residues. J was trimmed by 1 base and V by 4 bases; bases with no gene match: 13. The DNA for the CDR3 is TGTGCCAGTAGTAAGCAAAGATCAGGGACTAGCGGGGGGGTATCCTACAATGAGCAGTTCTTC. Amino acid sequence: CASSKQRSGTSGGVSYNEQFF. Full variable domain (remainder filled in from reference TRBV19 and TRBJ2-1): DGGITQSPKYLFRKEGQNVTLSCEQNLNHDAMYWYRQDPGQGLRLIYYSQIVNDFQKGDIAEGYSVSREKKESFPLTVTSAQKNPTAFYLCASSKQRSGTSGGVSYNEQFFGPGTRLTVL.

The CDR3 here is CASSEGWDNTYEQYF. In nucleotides, the CDR3 is TGTGCCAGCAGCGAGGGCTGGGACAACACGTACGAGCAGTACTTC. The rearrangement uses TRBV9 and TRBJ2-7; tentatively, D is TRBD1 (6 bases). The V gene lost 3 bases and the J gene lost 4 bases, with 17 bases spanning the gap. The CDR3 runs 15 residues. Germline-derived CDR1 and CDR2 are SGDLS and YYNGEE. The full variable domain, completed using reference TRBV9 and TRBJ2-7, is DSGVTQTPKHLITATGQRVTLRCSPRSGDLSVYWYQQSLDQGLQFLIQYYNGEERAKGNILERFSAQQFPDLHSELNLSSLELGDSALYFCASSEGWDNTYEQYFGPGTRLTVT.

The V call is TRBV2, the J call TRBJ1-1, with D unresolved. Germline CDR1 SNHLY, CDR2 FYNNEI. The CDR3 spans 14 residues. V was clipped by 7 bases and J by 0 bases, with 12 bases between them. The CDR3 DNA is TGTGCCAGCACCCCTAGGAGGCTGAACACTGAAGCTTTCTTT. Its translation: CASTPRRLNTEAFF.

The rearrangement joins TRBV30 to TRBJ2-3, with 16 bases that match TRBD2. Unmatched junction bases numbered 9, after V lost 5 bases and J lost 7 bases. The CDR3 sequence is 16 residues long. Germline V CDR1 and CDR2: GTSNPN, SVGIG (reference sequence). CDR3 amino acids: CAWSFLGLAGGYTQYF. The CDR3 region has the DNA TGTGCCTGGTCTTTCCTGGGACTAGCGGGGGGGTATACGCAGTATTTT.

This clone appeared once. V usage is TRBV5-1 and J usage is TRBJ1-2, with 8 bases that match TRBD1. CDR1 SGHRS and CDR2 YFSETQ come from the germline V gene. This CDR3 spans 14 amino acids. V lost 0 bases to trimming and J lost 8 bases; unmatched junction nucleotides: 6. CDR3 region: CASSLEVTGEGYTF. Written as DNA, the CDR3 is TGCGCCAGCAGCTTGGAAGTGACAGGGGAAGGCTACACCTTC.

This clone was observed a few times. This chain uses TRBV7-9 with TRBJ1-1; TRBD1 matches at 8 bases. This CDR3 is built from 15 residues. V lost 5 bases to trimming and J lost 0 bases; unmatched junction nucleotides: 5. Germline V lookup: CDR1 SEHNR, CDR2 FQNEAQ (reference sequence). As DNA, the CDR3 is TGTGCCAGCAGCCTGACAGGGGCCTTGAACACTGAAGCTTTCTTT. Its protein is CASSLTGALNTEAFF.